These T cell receptor beta chains were read from a single sample in a study of blood T cell repertoires in COVID-19. The method was immunoSEQ multiplex PCR; TCRdb's version includes in-frame clones alone and lacks a portion of them. The sample carries about 200,000 clones, roughly 85% recorded once. The sample was peripheral blood. Source of these receptors: a woman aged 40 to 50 with active or convalescent COVID-19. The CDR3 runs from the conserved cysteine through the conserved F or W. The order of the fields is J gene, V gene, clone size, D gene, CDR3 DNA, CDR3 protein. D genes are given only for firm matches. Size values are once, few and many counts, or a class for expanded clones, and some rows have none.

j_call: TRBJ1-2
v_call: TRBV3-1/TRBV3-2
clone_size: NA
d_call: NA
cdr3_nt: TGTGCCAGCAGCCAAATGACAGGAACCTCCGGCTACACCTTC
cdr3_aa: CASSQMTGTSGYTF

j_call: TRBJ1-6
v_call: TRBV12-3/TRBV12-4
clone_size: NA
d_call: NA
cdr3_nt: TGTGCCAGCAGTAGAACAGGGAATTCACCCCTCCACTTT
cdr3_aa: CASSRTGNSPLHF

j_call: TRBJ2-3
v_call: TRBV7-8
clone_size: NA
d_call: TRBD2
cdr3_nt: TGTGCCAGCAGCCCGCGGGACTACCTCACCACAGATACGCAGTATTTT
cdr3_aa: CASSPRDYLTTDTQYF

j_call: TRBJ1-1
v_call: TRBV9
clone_size: NA
d_call: NA
cdr3_nt: TGTGCCAGCAGCTCTCACGGGGGCACTGAAGCTTTCTTT
cdr3_aa: CASSSHGGTEAFF

j_call: TRBJ2-3
v_call: TRBV6-8
clone_size: NA
d_call: TRBD1
cdr3_nt: TGTGCCAGCAGTTACCAGGGACAGGGACTCGGCACAGATACGCAGTATTTT
cdr3_aa: CASSYQGQGLGTDTQYF

j_call: TRBJ2-2
v_call: TRBV5-1
clone_size: NA
d_call: NA
cdr3_nt: TGCGCCAGCAGCTCCGGACAGACCTCGAACACCGGGGAGCTGTTTTTT
cdr3_aa: CASSSGQTSNTGELFF

j_call: TRBJ2-7
v_call: TRBV12-2
clone_size: few
d_call: NA
cdr3_nt: TGTGCAAGTCGCTTAGCGCTAGGTGTGGTACAGGGGGCCTACGAGCAGTACTTC
cdr3_aa: CASRLALGVVQGAYEQYF

j_call: TRBJ2-2
v_call: TRBV7-3
clone_size: NA
d_call: TRBD2
cdr3_nt: TGTGCCAGCAGCTTAAACCCGGGACTAGCGGGAGTCGGGGAGCTGTTTTTT
cdr3_aa: CASSLNPGLAGVGELFF

j_call: TRBJ2-2
v_call: TRBV27
clone_size: NA
d_call: NA
cdr3_nt: TGTGCCAGCAGTTTAAATTCAGGACTATACACCGGGGAGCTGTTTTTT
cdr3_aa: CASSLNSGLYTGELFF

j_call: TRBJ2-3
v_call: TRBV4-2
clone_size: NA
d_call: TRBD2
cdr3_nt: TGTGCCAGCAGCCAAGAGTCAAGCGGGGGCCTCACAGATACGCAGTATTTT
cdr3_aa: CASSQESSGGLTDTQYF

j_call: TRBJ1-3
v_call: TRBV5-6
clone_size: NA
d_call: NA
cdr3_nt: TGTGCCAGCAGCTTGTTTACGGTCTCTGGAAACACCATATATTTT
cdr3_aa: CASSLFTVSGNTIYF

j_call: TRBJ2-2
v_call: TRBV4-3
clone_size: NA
d_call: TRBD2
cdr3_nt: TGCGCCAGCAGCCAAGGCTTTGGCGGGGGGGCGATCGGGGAGCTGTTTTTT
cdr3_aa: CASSQGFGGGAIGELFF

j_call: TRBJ2-2
v_call: TRBV5-1
clone_size: NA
d_call: TRBD1
cdr3_nt: TGCGCCAGCAGCTTAGGACAGGACGGAACCGGGGAGCTGTTTTTT
cdr3_aa: CASSLGQDGTGELFF

j_call: TRBJ1-4
v_call: TRBV24-1
clone_size: NA
d_call: NA
cdr3_nt: TGTGCCACCAGTGCGCCGACAGCTTCTAATGAAAAACTGTTTTTT
cdr3_aa: CATSAPTASNEKLFF

j_call: TRBJ2-5
v_call: TRBV11-2
clone_size: NA
d_call: TRBD2
cdr3_nt: TGTGCCAGCAGCTTACGCGCTAGCGGGGGGTTAGAGACCCAGTACTTC
cdr3_aa: CASSLRASGGLETQYF

j_call: TRBJ1-5
v_call: TRBV27
clone_size: NA
d_call: NA
cdr3_nt: TGTGCCAGCAGTTTATCGGTAAGCAACCAGCCCCAGCATTTT
cdr3_aa: CASSLSVSNQPQHF

j_call: TRBJ2-3
v_call: TRBV9
clone_size: NA
d_call: TRBD2
cdr3_nt: TGTGCCAGCAGCGTAGCGTTGGTCCCGACTAGCGACAGCACAGATACGCAGTATTTT
cdr3_aa: CASSVALVPTSDSTDTQYF

j_call: TRBJ2-2
v_call: TRBV4-3
clone_size: NA
d_call: NA
cdr3_nt: TGCGCCAGCAGCCAAGCGGTCAGGGCGCACACCGGGGAGCTGTTTTTT
cdr3_aa: CASSQAVRAHTGELFF

j_call: TRBJ2-7
v_call: TRBV18
clone_size: NA
d_call: NA
cdr3_nt: TGTGCCAGCTCACCAAGGGGGAATTGGGAGCAGTACTTC
cdr3_aa: CASSPRGNWEQYF

j_call: TRBJ1-3
v_call: TRBV5-1
clone_size: NA
d_call: NA
cdr3_nt: TGCGCCAGCAGTTCTGCTGGGGGGACCGGAAACACCATATATTTT
cdr3_aa: CASSSAGGTGNTIYF

j_call: TRBJ1-1
v_call: TRBV24-1
clone_size: NA
d_call: NA
cdr3_nt: TGTGCCACCAGTGATGGAGGACAGCCTTCCACTGAAGCTTTCTTT
cdr3_aa: CATSDGGQPSTEAFF

j_call: TRBJ2-1
v_call: TRBV19
clone_size: NA
d_call: NA
cdr3_nt: TGTGCCAGTAGTATCCCCGGTAATGAGCAGTTCTTC
cdr3_aa: CASSIPGNEQFF

j_call: TRBJ2-1
v_call: TRBV9
clone_size: NA
d_call: TRBD2
cdr3_nt: TGTGCCAGCAGCGCGCGGGGGGTCCTCGCCAATGAGCAGTTCTTC
cdr3_aa: CASSARGVLANEQFF

j_call: TRBJ1-6
v_call: TRBV15
clone_size: NA
d_call: TRBD1
cdr3_nt: TGTGCCACCAGCAGTACGGCAGGGGGAGGAACATGGAATTCACCCCTCCACTTT
cdr3_aa: CATSSTAGGGTWNSPLHF

j_call: TRBJ2-3
v_call: TRBV27
clone_size: NA
d_call: NA
cdr3_nt: TGTGCCAGCAGTCGCTACACAGATACGCAGTATTTT
cdr3_aa: CASSRYTDTQYF

j_call: TRBJ1-6
v_call: TRBV30
clone_size: NA
d_call: NA
cdr3_nt: TGTGCCTGGTCACCGGGGAGCTCCTATAATTCACCCCTCCACTTT
cdr3_aa: CAWSPGSSYNSPLHF

j_call: TRBJ2-4
v_call: TRBV4-1
clone_size: NA
d_call: TRBD2
cdr3_nt: TGCGCCAGCAGCCAAGGCAGCGGGACTCAGTACTTC
cdr3_aa: CASSQGSGTQYF

j_call: TRBJ2-4
v_call: TRBV21-1
clone_size: NA
d_call: NA
cdr3_nt: TGTGCCAGCAGCCTACAACCTACAGGGCAGCAGGCCAAAAACATTCAGTACTTC
cdr3_aa: CASSLQPTGQQAKNIQYF

j_call: TRBJ2-7
v_call: TRBV5-1
clone_size: NA
d_call: NA
cdr3_nt: TGCGCCAGCAGGCGACCGGGACAAACATACGAGCAGTACTTC
cdr3_aa: CASRRPGQTYEQYF

j_call: TRBJ2-2
v_call: TRBV30
clone_size: once
d_call: TRBD1
cdr3_nt: TGTGCCGTAAGGGCAGGGGGCCCGAACACCGGGGAGCTGTTTTTT
cdr3_aa: CAVRAGGPNTGELFF

j_call: TRBJ1-2
v_call: TRBV7-6
clone_size: NA
d_call: TRBD1
cdr3_nt: TGTGCCAGCAGCTTAGGACAGGGTGGCTACACCTTC
cdr3_aa: CASSLGQGGYTF

j_call: TRBJ2-2
v_call: TRBV2
clone_size: NA
d_call: NA
cdr3_nt: TGTGCCAGCGGGTGGGGGGGCCCGCACAACGGCGGGGAGCTGTTTTTT
cdr3_aa: CASGWGGPHNGGELFF

j_call: TRBJ1-1
v_call: TRBV3-1/TRBV3-2
clone_size: NA
d_call: NA
cdr3_nt: TGTGCCAGCAGCCAAGTCGGGATGAACACTGAAGCTTTCTTT
cdr3_aa: CASSQVGMNTEAFF

j_call: TRBJ1-1
v_call: TRBV5-1
clone_size: NA
d_call: NA
cdr3_nt: TGCGCCAGCAGCTTGTATAGGGGCGCTGAAGCTTTCTTT
cdr3_aa: CASSLYRGAEAFF

j_call: TRBJ1-1
v_call: TRBV15
clone_size: NA
d_call: NA
cdr3_nt: TGTGCCACCAGCCGCTCCGGAGGGGCAGGGAGAGCTTTCTTT
cdr3_aa: CATSRSGGAGRAFF

j_call: TRBJ1-3
v_call: TRBV18
clone_size: NA
d_call: TRBD1
cdr3_nt: TGTGCCAGCTCACCGGGACAGAGAAACACCATATATTTT
cdr3_aa: CASSPGQRNTIYF

j_call: TRBJ2-7
v_call: TRBV7-2
clone_size: NA
d_call: TRBD1
cdr3_nt: TGTGCCAGCAGCTTCCGGGACAGGTACACGGGGGCCTACGAGCAGTACTTC
cdr3_aa: CASSFRDRYTGAYEQYF

j_call: TRBJ2-3
v_call: TRBV6-5
clone_size: NA
d_call: NA
cdr3_nt: TGTGCCAGCAGTTTGAAGGGAGCAGATACGCAGTATTTT
cdr3_aa: CASSLKGADTQYF

j_call: TRBJ1-6
v_call: TRBV29-1
clone_size: NA
d_call: TRBD1
cdr3_nt: TGCAGCGTTGAAGAACAGGGGGCTTCACCCCTCCACTTT
cdr3_aa: CSVEEQGASPLHF

j_call: TRBJ2-7
v_call: TRBV5-4
clone_size: NA
d_call: TRBD2
cdr3_nt: TGTGCCAGCAGCGGAGGACTAGCCCCCTACGAGCAGTACTTC
cdr3_aa: CASSGGLAPYEQYF

j_call: TRBJ1-2
v_call: TRBV10-3
clone_size: NA
d_call: NA
cdr3_nt: TGTGCCATCAGTGAGTCCGGAGGGAGCTATGGCTACACCTTC
cdr3_aa: CAISESGGSYGYTF

j_call: TRBJ1-1
v_call: TRBV5-4
clone_size: NA
d_call: NA
cdr3_nt: TGTGCCAGCAGCTTCGTGAACACTGAAGCTTTCTTT
cdr3_aa: CASSFVNTEAFF

j_call: TRBJ2-1
v_call: TRBV9
clone_size: NA
d_call: TRBD2
cdr3_nt: TGTGCCAGCAGCGTACAGACTAGCTCTAGTGAGCAGTTCTTC
cdr3_aa: CASSVQTSSSEQFF